Below, 31 T cell receptor beta chains from the same sample are listed, as sequenced in a study of blood T cell repertoires in COVID-19. Measured with immunoSEQ multiplex PCR; TCRdb has only the in-frame clones, and not every one. The data contain a few hundred thousand clones, around 84% of them seen just once; the ten biggest clones take up about 13%. Sequenced: peripheral blood. The receptors originated from a human donor in a cohort sampled during active COVID-19.

This clone was picked up a small number of times. The V gene is TRBV5-1, the J gene TRBJ1-1, with no clear D. The germline V gene encodes CDR1 SGHRS and CDR2 YFSETQ. This CDR3 region has 16 residues. V was clipped by 1 base and J by 3 bases, with 16 bases between them. The CDR3 DNA follows: TGCGCCAGCAGCTTGTCATCCCACCCGGAGGACACTGAAGCTTTCTTT. This gives the protein CASSLSSHPEDTEAFF.

The chain combines TRBV3-1 (or the pseudogene TRBV3-2) with TRBJ2-1; D not certain. The V gene lost 1 base and the J gene lost 13 bases, with 17 bases spanning the gap. Per the germline V gene, CDR1 is LGHDT and CDR2 is YNNKEL (reference sequence). The CDR3 sequence is 14 residues long. CDR3 sequence (DNA): TGTGCCAGCAGCCAAGTAGTGACTGCCGGTATTCAGTTCTTC. Translation gives CASSQVVTAGIQFF.

The V gene is TRBV5-1, the J gene TRBJ2-5; 8 nucleotides align to TRBD2. V lost 0 bases to trimming and J lost 6 bases; unmatched junction nucleotides: 4. The CDR3 consists of 14 residues. Germline CDR1 reads SGHRS; CDR2 reads YFSETQ. As DNA, the CDR3 is TGCGCCAGCAGCTTGGGTGCTAGCGGGCAGACCCAGTACTTC. It yields the protein CASSLGASGQTQYF.

This chain connects TRBV28 to TRBJ2-1; D is possibly TRBD2 (5 bases). CDR1 MDHEN and CDR2 SYDVKM come from the germline V gene. This CDR3 is built from 16 residues. V was clipped by 4 bases and J by 9 bases, with 22 bases between them. CDR3 in amino acids: CASSSLNRESLFEQFF. As DNA, the CDR3 is TGTGCCAGCAGTTCCCTCAACCGGGAAAGCCTTTTTGAGCAGTTCTTC.

This clone was counted between two and nine times. V usage is TRBV6-5 and J usage is TRBJ1-5; D not resolved. V lost 9 bases, J lost 0 bases, and 6 bases lay in between. Germline CDR1 reads MNHEY; CDR2 reads SVGAGI. CDR3 size: 12 residues. DNA for the CDR3: TGTGCCAGTAAATATAGCAATCAGCCCCAGCATTTT. It translates to CASKYSNQPQHF.

V is TRBV3-1 (or the pseudogene TRBV3-2) and J is TRBJ2-3; tentative D call: TRBD2 (7 bases). This CDR3 is 18 amino acids long. Trimming cost V 4 bases and J 3 bases, with 23 bases left between them. CDR1 is LGHDT, CDR2 YNNKEL, per germline (reference sequence). The CDR3 loop is CASSRGALAGDVTDTQYF. As DNA, the CDR3 is TGTGCCAGCAGCCGGGGGGCCTTGGCGGGAGATGTTACAGATACGCAGTATTTT.

This chain connects TRBV5-1 to TRBJ2-3; D might be TRBD1 (5 bases). V was trimmed by 0 bases and J by 2 bases, leaving 10 bases between them. The CDR3 runs to 15 residues. Germline V CDR1 and CDR2: SGHRS, YFSETQ. CDR3 in amino acids: CASSLVTAPTDTQYF. CDR3 coding DNA: TGCGCCAGCAGCTTGGTGACAGCCCCCACAGATACGCAGTATTTT. The full variable domain, rest sourced from reference TRBV5-1 and TRBJ2-3, is KAGVTQTPRYLIKTRGQQVTLSCSPISGHRSVSWYQQTPGQGLQFLFEYFSETQRNKGNFPGRFSGRQFSNSRSEMNVSTLELGDSALYLCASSLVTAPTDTQYFGPGTRLTVL.

The genes are TRBV19 and TRBJ1-4; 10 nucleotides align to TRBD1. With V trimmed by 5 bases and J by 15 bases, 18 bases remained unmatched. Germline V gene data show CDR1 as LNHDA and CDR2 as SQIVND (reference sequence). CDR3 length: 16 residues. This CDR3 reads CASSRMGTGASLSVFF. CDR3 coding DNA: TGTGCCAGTAGTCGAATGGGGACAGGGGCCTCTTTAAGTGTGTTTTTT.

This clone was observed a handful of times. The chain joins TRBV5-1 to TRBJ1-1, with D unresolved. Germline CDR1 and CDR2: SGHRS and YFSETQ. Trimming removed 2 bases at V and 2 bases at J, with 16 bases between. The CDR3 loop spans 16 amino acids. CDR3 amino acids: CASSFRPAGANTEAFF. The CDR3 DNA follows: TGCGCCAGCAGCTTCCGGCCGGCAGGTGCAAACACTGAAGCTTTCTTT.

The gene calls are TRBV12-5 and TRBJ2-3; 12 nucleotides agree with TRBD2. Unmatched junction bases numbered 7, after V lost 5 bases and J lost 4 bases. The germline CDR1 and CDR2 sequences are LGHNT and FRNRAP. The CDR3 runs to 16 residues. In nucleotides, the CDR3 is TGTGCTAGTGGTATTGGACTAGCGGGATCCGCAGATACGCAGTATTTT. It specifies CASGIGLAGSADTQYF.

The V and J genes are TRBV6-6 and TRBJ1-1; D unresolved. The V end lost 6 bases, the J end lost 0 bases, and 11 bases lay between the germline ends. The CDR3 is 14 residues long. Germline-derived CDR1 and CDR2 are MNHNY and SVGAGI (reference sequence). The CDR3 coding sequence is TGTGCCAGCAGGCTGGAGTATCTGAACACTGAAGCTTTCTTT. The encoded protein is CASRLEYLNTEAFF.

The chain links TRBV5-4 to TRBJ2-1, with TRBD2 matching 14 bases. Germline-derived CDR1 and CDR2 are SGHNT and YYREEE (reference sequence). Losses at the gene ends were 4 bases for V and 7 bases for J; bases not matched to a gene: 4. The CDR3 consists of 15 residues. In DNA, the CDR3 is TGTGCCAGCAGCCAGACTAGCGGGAGGGGTAATGAGCAGTTCTTC. Protein product: CASSQTSGRGNEQFF.

The rearrangement links TRBV19 to TRBJ2-5, with D possibly matching TRBD1 (6 bases). V lost 3 bases and J 1 base, leaving 15 bases between the germline ends. The germline CDR1 and CDR2 sequences are LNHDA and SQIVND (reference sequence). The CDR3 is 16 amino acids. The CDR3 region has the DNA TGTGCCAGTAGTATGGGAGTACAGGGTAGCCAAGAGACCCAGTACTTC. Translation gives CASSMGVQGSQETQYF.

This clone was counted a single time. This sequence joins TRBV27 and TRBJ2-3; 7 bases match TRBD2. The CDR3 length is 19 residues. Per the germline V gene, CDR1 is MNHEY and CDR2 is SMNVEV (reference sequence). Unmatched junction bases numbered 18, after V lost 6 bases and J lost 0 bases. CDR3: CASSTRRRETVLSTDTQYF. The CDR3 DNA reads as TGTGCCAGCAGCACGAGAAGGCGGGAGACGGTCTTGAGCACAGATACGCAGTATTTT.

The chain employs TRBV6-1 and TRBJ1-2; no clear D. CDR3 length equals 13 residues. V dropped 0 bases and J dropped 4 bases, with 6 bases sitting between them. CDR1 is MNHNS and CDR2 is SASEGT in the germline V gene. CDR3 sequence (DNA): TGTGCCAGCAGTGAAGCAAGCTCCTATGGCTACACCTTC. Translation: CASSEASSYGYTF.

The genes are TRBV19 and TRBJ2-3; 9 bases agree with TRBD2. The CDR3 spans 19 residues. Germline assignment: CDR1 LNHDA and CDR2 SQIVND (reference sequence). J gave up 6 bases and V 2 bases, and 18 bases lay outside the gene matches. The CDR3 DNA is TGTGCCAGTAGTATAAGGGCGGGGGCCCGTAGCGGGAGAAGTGATACGCAGTATTTT. Amino acids: CASSIRAGARSGRSDTQYF.

The rearrangement joins TRBV28 to TRBJ1-2; D is unclear. There are 12 residues in the CDR3. CDR1 and CDR2 (germline): MDHEN, SYDVKM. Trimming left V 1 base short and J 3 bases short, with 3 bases between. CDR3 sequence (DNA): TGTGCCAGCAGTTTATCGTACTATGGCTACACCTTC. Its protein product is CASSLSYYGYTF.

The rearrangement joins TRBV19 to TRBJ2-1; 11 bases fit TRBD2. J was trimmed by 5 bases and V by 6 bases; bases with no gene match: 3. The CDR3 is 14 amino acids. Germline-derived CDR1 and CDR2 are LNHDA and SQIVND (reference sequence). The CDR3 nucleotides are TGTGCCAGTAGACTAGCGGGAGCGAACAATGAGCAGTTCTTC. Protein product: CASRLAGANNEQFF. The complete variable domain, with remaining parts taken from reference TRBV19 and TRBJ2-1, reads DGGITQSPKYLFRKEGQNVTLSCEQNLNHDAMYWYRQDPGQGLRLIYYSQIVNDFQKGDIAEGYSVSREKKESFPLTVTSAQKNPTAFYLCASRLAGANNEQFFGPGTRLTVL.

This clone was counted at least ten times. Other nucleotide sequences in the sample specify the same CDR3. The chain carries TRBV10-3 and TRBJ1-4, with 8 bases matching TRBD1. Germline V lookup: CDR1 ENHRY, CDR2 SYGVKD. V dropped 3 bases and J dropped 6; count of bases not matched to a gene: 3. The CDR3 covers 14 residues. CDR3 nucleotides: TGTGCCATCAGTGACTCAGGGGGCTATGAAAAACTGTTTTTT. Residues: CAISDSGGYEKLFF.

The chain has TRBV5-1 and TRBJ2-7; D might be TRBD1 (6 bases). In germline, CDR1 is SGHRS, CDR2 YFSETQ. Trimming shortened V by 1 base and J by 0 bases, and 8 bases separated the two germline ends. This CDR3 spans 14 amino acids. Written as DNA, the CDR3 is TGCGCCAGCAGCTTGTGGACAGACTCCTACGAGCAGTACTTC. Translated: CASSLWTDSYEQYF.

This chain links TRBV7-9 with TRBJ1-4, with 7 bases aligning to TRBD1. After removal of 4 bases from V and 8 bases from J, the junction contained 13 bases not matched to a gene. The CDR3 sequence is 16 residues long. Looked up from germline, CDR1 is SEHNR and CDR2 is FQNEAQ (reference sequence). The CDR3 sequence: CASSSTDGTVEEKLFF. CDR3 sequence (DNA): TGTGCCAGCAGCTCGACGGACGGGACAGTTGAGGAAAAACTGTTTTTT.

This clone was seen only once. V and J are TRBV7-9 and TRBJ2-1; the match to TRBD2 covers 7 bases. The CDR3 consists of 14 residues. V was pared by 4 bases and J by 8 bases, with 8 bases of the junction left unmatched. In germline, CDR1 is SEHNR, CDR2 FQNEAQ (reference sequence). The CDR3 loop reads CASSSPTSSDEQFF. CDR3 in DNA: TGTGCCAGCAGCTCCCCGACTAGCAGCGATGAGCAGTTCTTC.

The chain links TRBV5-1 to TRBJ2-3; the D gene is possibly TRBD1 (6 bases). Germline assignment: CDR1 SGHRS and CDR2 YFSETQ. There are 12 residues in the CDR3. V was clipped by 5 bases and J by 5 bases, with 9 bases between them. The CDR3 DNA is TGCGCCAGCAGGGAGACAGGAGATACGCAGTATTTT. It encodes CASRETGDTQYF.

The V call is TRBV18, the J call TRBJ1-1; weak D call: TRBD1 (6 bases). V lost 2 bases and J 6 bases, leaving 10 bases between the germline ends. The length of the CDR3 is 13 residues. Germline V gene data show CDR1 as KGHSH and CDR2 as LQKENI. The CDR3 nucleotides read TGTGCCAGCTCACCAAACAGGGCTTCTGAAGCTTTCTTT. As protein: CASSPNRASEAFF.

V gene TRBV5-6 combines with J gene TRBJ2-3; a weak D match, TRBD2 (6 bases). The V gene lost 4 bases and the J gene lost 0 bases, with 15 bases spanning the gap. Germline V gives CDR1 SGHDT, CDR2 YYEEEE. The CDR3 is made up of 16 amino acids. CDR3 region: CASSPGTYTSTDTQYF. CDR3 nucleotide sequence: TGTGCCAGCAGCCCCGGGACTTATACTAGCACAGATACGCAGTATTTT.

The chain recombines TRBV19 with TRBJ2-1; TRBD2 is a possible D gene (5 bases). V lost 4 bases and J lost 14, with 18 bases in between. The CDR3 runs 13 residues. Germline assignment: CDR1 LNHDA and CDR2 SQIVND (reference sequence). CDR3 residues: CASSTSRDTSEFF. The CDR3 nucleotides read TGTGCCAGTAGTACCTCCCGGGATACTTCTGAGTTCTTC.

The genes are TRBV10-1 and TRBJ2-1, with D perhaps matching TRBD1 (6 bases). The CDR3 contains 14 residues. V was pared by 4 bases and J by 0 bases, with 7 bases between. CDR1 is WNHNN and CDR2 is SYGVQD in the germline V gene (reference sequence). DNA of the CDR3: TGCGCCAGCAGTGCGGACAGCTCCTACAATGAGCAGTTCTTC. Translating it yields CASSADSSYNEQFF.

The J gene is TRBJ1-2, the V gene TRBV15; possibly TRBD1 for D (6 bases). The germline V and J ends were trimmed by 5 bases and 3 bases, with 10 bases remaining between them. The CDR3 is 13 residues long. Germline V gene sequence: CDR1 LNHNV, CDR2 YYDKDF (reference sequence). The CDR3: CATSDGTHYGYTF. The CDR3 bases are TGTGCCACCAGCGACGGGACACACTATGGCTACACCTTC.

The chain links TRBV20-1 to TRBJ2-1, with unresolved D. Per the germline V gene, CDR1 is DFQATT and CDR2 is SNEGSKA (reference sequence). Trimming left V 3 bases short and J 13 bases short, with 13 bases between. The length of the CDR3 is 11 residues. The CDR3, as DNA: TGCAGTGCTAGTTTGGCGGCGCCCCAGTTCTTC. Residues: CSASLAAPQFF.

The chain joins TRBV7-9 to TRBJ2-5; 8 bases line up with TRBD1. The CDR3 is 15 residues long. Germline CDR1 and CDR2: SEHNR and FQNEAQ (reference sequence). V gave up 5 bases and J gave up 5 bases; unmatched junction bases: 10. Written as DNA, the CDR3 is TGTGCCAGCAGCCCCAGGACAGGGATGATGGAGACCCAGTACTTC. This translates into CASSPRTGMMETQYF.

The V and J genes are TRBV29-1 and TRBJ2-1; TRBD2 aligns across 9 bases. The CDR3 loop spans 15 amino acids. Germline CDR1 and CDR2: SQVTM and ANQGSEA. Unmatched junction bases numbered 12, after V lost 5 bases and J lost 7 bases. CDR3 sequence: CSVSLAGAETNEQFF. The DNA of the CDR3 is TGCAGCGTTTCATTAGCGGGAGCGGAGACGAATGAGCAGTTCTTC.